The next 9 T cell receptor beta chains were all read from a single sample in a study of radiotherapy plus CTLA-4 blockade in lung cancer. Method: immunoSEQ multiplex PCR; TCRdb's copy keeps in-frame clones and lacks some. In the table there are some 15,000 clones, about 89% of which are singletons. The sequenced sample was peripheral blood, obtained from a patient treated with radiotherapy plus ipilimumab. The receptors originated from a human donor with non-small cell lung cancer that progressed on radiotherapy plus ipilimumab. Some clones in this sample may be carry-over from other donors' samples.

The V gene is TRBV6-5, the J gene TRBJ1-5, with D perhaps matching TRBD1 (5 bases). V gave up 0 bases and J gave up 6 bases, with 9 bases separating them. Germline assignment: CDR1 MNHEY and CDR2 SVGAGI. There are 14 residues in the CDR3. In DNA, the CDR3 is TGTGCCAGCAGTTACTCGACTAGGGGTCAGCCCCAGCATTTT. Translation gives CASSYSTRGQPQHF.

The chain combines TRBV10-2 with TRBJ2-7; 7 bases map to TRBD1. J lost 0 bases, V lost 7 bases, and 6 bases had no gene match. The CDR3 has 14 residues. Germline CDR1 reads WSHSY; CDR2 reads SAAADI. CDR3 loop: CASKATGNSYEQYF. Here the CDR3 DNA reads TGCGCCAGCAAAGCGACAGGGAACTCCTACGAGCAGTACTTC.

This clone was seen a single time. This rearrangement joins TRBV4-2 to TRBJ2-3, with 9 bases matching TRBD2. J gave up 0 bases and V 0 bases, and 13 bases lay outside the gene matches. The CDR3 loop spans 20 amino acids. Germline V gives CDR1 LGHNA, CDR2 YNFKEQ. This CDR3 is CASSQDLSLAGHSSTDTQYF. The CDR3 region has the DNA TGTGCCAGCAGCCAAGATCTATCTCTAGCGGGACACTCGAGCACAGATACGCAGTATTTT.

The rearrangement uses TRBV9 and TRBJ2-5; perhaps TRBD2 as D (5 bases). The V gene lost 3 bases and the J gene lost 5 bases, with 14 bases spanning the gap. Germline CDR1 is SGDLS and CDR2 is YYNGEE. This CDR3 has 14 residues. Written as DNA, the CDR3 is TGTGCCAGCAGCGGGGCGGGCAGCTCGGAGACCCAGTACTTC. Amino acid sequence: CASSGAGSSETQYF. Full variable domain (remainder filled in from reference TRBV9 and TRBJ2-5): DSGVTQTPKHLITATGQRVTLRCSPRSGDLSVYWYQQSLDQGLQFLIQYYNGEERAKGNILERFSAQQFPDLHSELNLSSLELGDSALYFCASSGAGSSETQYFGPGTRLLVL.

The rearrangement uses TRBV27 and TRBJ2-1, with TRBD1 as a possible D gene (5 bases). Trimming shortened V by 6 bases and J by 7 bases, and 16 bases separated the two germline ends. Germline CDR1 is MNHEY and CDR2 is SMNVEV (reference sequence). The CDR3 runs to 14 residues. The CDR3 DNA follows: TGTGCCAGCAGGCCCCCGGACAAAATTAATGAGCAGTTCTTC. Its protein product is CASRPPDKINEQFF.

With respect to this clone: This sample also contains other DNA sequences that code for the same CDR3. The V call is TRBV30, the J call TRBJ2-5; D ambiguous. V lost 2 bases and J 3 bases, leaving 10 bases between the germline ends. Germline CDR1 and CDR2: GTSNPN and SVGIG (reference sequence). The CDR3 runs to 13 residues. For the CDR3, the DNA is TGTGCCTGGAGTCCGGCCGGAGAAGAGACCCAGTACTTC. Translating it yields CAWSPAGEETQYF.

The chain carries TRBV6-4 and TRBJ2-3, with TRBD2 identical over 7 bases. Germline V gene lookup returns CDR1 MRHNA and CDR2 SNTAGT. The ends lost 4 bases at V and 2 bases at J; junction bases unmatched: 9. The CDR3 has 16 amino acids. CDR3 amino acids: CASSASSSGFTDTQYF. DNA for the CDR3: TGTGCCAGCAGTGCGTCGAGTAGCGGGTTCACAGATACGCAGTATTTT.

The V call is TRBV6-6, the J call TRBJ1-2, with 8 bases that match TRBD1. Trimming took 2 bases from V and 4 from J; bases not matched to a gene: 3. CDR3 length equals 14 residues. Germline V gene sequence: CDR1 MNHNY, CDR2 SVGAGI (reference sequence). CDR3 coding DNA: TGTGCCAGCAGTTACGGCCAGGGGGCCTATGGCTACACCTTC. Translated: CASSYGQGAYGYTF.

The gene calls are TRBV27 and TRBJ2-1, with 11 bases that match TRBD2. CDR1 is MNHEY and CDR2 is SMNVEV in the germline V gene (reference sequence). The CDR3 sequence is 16 residues long. The V and J ends lost 5 bases and 1 base, in that order; junction bases with no gene match: 4. The CDR3 region is CASSTRLAGSYNEQFF. The CDR3 nucleotides read TGTGCCAGCAGTACCCGACTAGCGGGATCCTACAATGAGCAGTTCTTC.